The clone carrying this TCR beta chain showed up just a few times. The data were obtained in a study of radiotherapy plus CTLA-4 blockade in lung cancer. This table comes from immunoSEQ multiplex PCR, and its TCRdb copy is limited to in-frame clones, with some not included. In the table there are some 110,000 clones, 75% to 80% of which are singletons. Germline V gene lookup returns CDR1 MDHEN and CDR2 SYDVKM. The CDR3 covers 17 residues. V shed 5 bases and J 0 bases; nucleotides not matched to a gene: 9. The sequence derives from a human donor with non-small cell lung cancer who had a partial response to radiotherapy plus ipilimumab. The sample was peripheral blood, taken from a patient treated with radiotherapy plus ipilimumab. The chain combines TRBV28 with TRBJ2-1; TRBD2 aligns across 8 bases. CDR3 coding DNA: TGTGCCAGCAGTACCCCGGGAGGGGGTGTCTCCTACAATGAGCAGTTCTTC. Its protein is CASSTPGGGVSYNEQFF.